This TCR beta chain was found in a study of blood T cells in healthy people across ages. Primers used in a second PCR of roughly 7 to 12 cycles were a sample-barcoded 5' primer and a J-beta primer mix. MiXCR was run by TCRdb on the 5' RACE reads, yielding one entry per CDR3 protein. The data contain about 1.4 million distinct CDR3 sequences, around 59% of them singletons. V lost 1 base, J lost 8 bases, and 3 bases lay in between. The CDR3 has 11 amino acids. The germline V gene encodes CDR1 SNHLY and CDR2 FYNNEI. V is TRBV2 and J is TRBJ2-1, with D uncertain. The material sequenced was blood. This receptor was obtained from a man aged 18 to 35 in good health. The DNA of the CDR3 is TGTGCCAGCAGTGAAGAATATGAGCAGTTCTTC. This codes for CASSEEYEQFF.